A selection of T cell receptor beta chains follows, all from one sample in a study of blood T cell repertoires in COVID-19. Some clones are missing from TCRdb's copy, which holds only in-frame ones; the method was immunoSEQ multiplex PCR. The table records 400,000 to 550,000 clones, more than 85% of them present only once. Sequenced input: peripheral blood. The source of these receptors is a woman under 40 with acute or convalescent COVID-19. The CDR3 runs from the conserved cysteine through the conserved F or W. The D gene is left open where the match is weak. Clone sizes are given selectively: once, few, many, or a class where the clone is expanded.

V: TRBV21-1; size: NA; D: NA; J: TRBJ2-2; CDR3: CASSGGETVHGELFF; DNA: TGTGCCAGCAGCGGGGGGGAGACAGTACACGGGGAGCTGTTTTTT
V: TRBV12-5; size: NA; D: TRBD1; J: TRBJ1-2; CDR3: CASGLTGDYGYTF; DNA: TGTGCTAGTGGGCTGACAGGGGACTATGGCTACACCTTC
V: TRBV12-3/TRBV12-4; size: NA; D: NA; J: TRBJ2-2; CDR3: CASTGRGTGELFF; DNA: TGTGCCAGCACAGGTCGCGGGACCGGGGAGCTGTTTTTT
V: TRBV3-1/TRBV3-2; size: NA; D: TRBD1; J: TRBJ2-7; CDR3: CASSQVPQGVYEQYF; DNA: TGTGCCAGCAGCCAAGTTCCCCAGGGGGTGTACGAGCAGTACTTC
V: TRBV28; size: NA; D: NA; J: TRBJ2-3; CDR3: CASGEQGQDTQYF; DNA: TGTGCCAGCGGTGAGCAGGGCCAAGATACGCAGTATTTT
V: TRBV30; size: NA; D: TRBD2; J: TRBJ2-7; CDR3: CACRPGGSSYEQYF; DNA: TGTGCCTGCAGACCGGGGGGAAGCTCCTACGAGCAGTACTTC
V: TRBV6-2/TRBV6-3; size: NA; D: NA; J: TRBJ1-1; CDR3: CASSLIRGAAEAFF; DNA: TGTGCCAGCAGCCTAATCCGGGGGGCCGCTGAAGCTTTCTTT
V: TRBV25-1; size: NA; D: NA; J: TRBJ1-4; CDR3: CASSDGFGEKLFF; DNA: TGTGCCAGCAGTGACGGGTTTGGTGAAAAACTGTTTTTT
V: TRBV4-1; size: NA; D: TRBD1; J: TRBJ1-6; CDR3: CASSRTPGQHNSPLHF; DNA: TGCGCCAGCAGCCGGACCCCGGGACAGCATAATTCACCCCTCCACTTT
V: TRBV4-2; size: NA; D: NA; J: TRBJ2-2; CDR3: CASSRRSAPNTGELFF; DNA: TGTGCCAGCAGCCGGCGGTCGGCCCCGAACACCGGGGAGCTGTTTTTT
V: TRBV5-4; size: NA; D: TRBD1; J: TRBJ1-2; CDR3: CASRRQGAERYGYTF; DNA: TGTGCCAGCAGACGTCAGGGGGCAGAGAGGTATGGCTACACCTTC
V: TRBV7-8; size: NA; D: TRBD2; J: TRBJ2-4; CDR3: CASSLAQRGVSNIQYF; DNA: TGTGCCAGCAGCTTAGCCCAGCGGGGGGTGTCAAACATTCAGTACTTC
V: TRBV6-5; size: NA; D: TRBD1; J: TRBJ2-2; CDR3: CASSPGTGNTGELFF; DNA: TGTGCCAGCAGTCCCGGGACAGGCAACACCGGGGAGCTGTTTTTT
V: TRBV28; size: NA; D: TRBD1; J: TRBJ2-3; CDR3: CASRSPGQPAYF; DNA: TGTGCCAGCAGATCGCCGGGACAGCCCGCGTATTTT
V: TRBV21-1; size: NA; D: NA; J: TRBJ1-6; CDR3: CASSDPNAGLHF; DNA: TGTGCCAGCAGCGACCCGAACGCCGGGCTCCACTTT
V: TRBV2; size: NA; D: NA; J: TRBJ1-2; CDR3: CASSESGYGYTF; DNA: TGTGCCAGCAGTGAGTCAGGCTATGGCTACACCTTC
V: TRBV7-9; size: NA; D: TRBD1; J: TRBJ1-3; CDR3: CASSPATGGDAGNTIYF; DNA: TGTGCCAGCAGCCCTGCGACAGGGGGAGATGCTGGAAACACCATATATTTT
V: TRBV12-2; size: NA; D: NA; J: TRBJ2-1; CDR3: CASRLETSGGHLPSEQFF; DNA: TGTGCAAGTCGCTTAGAGACTAGCGGGGGGCATCTTCCCAGTGAGCAGTTCTTC
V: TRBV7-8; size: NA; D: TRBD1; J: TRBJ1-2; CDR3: CASSLSPGGVYGYTF; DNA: TGTGCCAGCAGCTTAAGTCCAGGGGGCGTTTATGGCTACACCTTC
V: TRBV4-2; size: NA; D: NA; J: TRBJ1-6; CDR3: CASSQVLMLGQGIYNSPLHF; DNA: TGTGCCAGCAGCCAAGTTTTGATGCTTGGGCAGGGCATCTATAATTCACCCCTCCACTTT
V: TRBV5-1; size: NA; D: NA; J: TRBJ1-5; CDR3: CASSLGPPDQPQHF; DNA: TGCGCCAGCAGCTTGGGGCCTCCCGATCAGCCCCAGCATTTT
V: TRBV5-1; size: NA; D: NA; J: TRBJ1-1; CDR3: CASSLGMNTEAFF; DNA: TGCGCCAGCAGCTTGGGTATGAACACTGAAGCTTTCTTT
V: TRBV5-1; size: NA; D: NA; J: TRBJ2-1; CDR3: CASSPYYQGNEQFF; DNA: TGCGCCAGCAGCCCCTATTACCAGGGGAATGAGCAGTTCTTC
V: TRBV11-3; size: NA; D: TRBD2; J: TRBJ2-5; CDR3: CASSLDQRLAGVQETQYF; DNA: TGTGCCAGCAGCTTAGATCAAAGACTAGCGGGGGTCCAAGAGACCCAGTACTTC
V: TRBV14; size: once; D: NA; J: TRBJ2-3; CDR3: CASSQEARYTQYF; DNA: TGTGCCAGCAGCCAAGAGGCTCGCTATACGCAGTATTTT
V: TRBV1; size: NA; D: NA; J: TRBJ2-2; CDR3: CTSSQDYRLPGELFF; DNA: TGCACCAGCAGCCAAGATTACAGGCTTCCCGGGGAGCTGTTTTTT
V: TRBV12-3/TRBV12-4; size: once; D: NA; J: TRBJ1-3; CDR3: CASSLGHTIYF; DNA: TGTGCCAGCAGTTTGGGCCACACCATATATTTT
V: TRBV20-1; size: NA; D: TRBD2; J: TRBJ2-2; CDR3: CSASLQRGNTGELFF; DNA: TGCAGTGCTAGTCTCCAGCGGGGGAACACCGGGGAGCTGTTTTTT
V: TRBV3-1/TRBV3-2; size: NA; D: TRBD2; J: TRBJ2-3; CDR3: CASSQAQGTSGGEEITDTQYF; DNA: TGTGCCAGCAGCCAAGCCCAAGGGACTAGCGGGGGGGAAGAGATCACAGATACGCAGTATTTT
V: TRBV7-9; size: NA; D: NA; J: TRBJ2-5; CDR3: CASSEGLPRGETQYF; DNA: TGTGCCAGCAGCGAGGGACTCCCCCGGGGGGAGACCCAGTACTTC
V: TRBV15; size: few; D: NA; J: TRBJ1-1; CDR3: CATSREGSQVFTEAFF; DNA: TGTGCCACCAGCAGAGAAGGTTCGCAGGTTTTCACTGAAGCTTTCTTT
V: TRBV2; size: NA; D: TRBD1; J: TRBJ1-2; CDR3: CASVRQGISGGYTF; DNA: TGTGCCAGCGTTAGACAGGGTATTTCGGGAGGCTACACCTTC
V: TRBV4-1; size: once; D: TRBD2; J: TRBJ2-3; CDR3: CASSQDRDGGASDTQYF; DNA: TGCGCCAGCAGCCAAGATCGGGACGGGGGGGCCTCAGATACGCAGTATTTT
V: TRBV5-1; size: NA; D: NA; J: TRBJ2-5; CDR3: CASSSNGGTEETQYF; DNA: TGCGCCAGCAGCTCAAACGGCGGGACAGAAGAGACCCAGTACTTC
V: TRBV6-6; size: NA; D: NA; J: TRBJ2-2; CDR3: CASSRESPNTGELFF; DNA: TGTGCCAGCAGTCGGGAGAGTCCGAACACCGGGGAGCTGTTTTTT
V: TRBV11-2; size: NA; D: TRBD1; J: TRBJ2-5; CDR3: CASRRQGRQETQYF; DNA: TGTGCCAGCAGGAGACAGGGGAGGCAAGAGACCCAGTACTTC
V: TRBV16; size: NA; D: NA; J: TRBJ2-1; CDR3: CASSQYALGDEQFF; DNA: TGTGCCAGCAGCCAATATGCTCTAGGTGATGAGCAGTTCTTC
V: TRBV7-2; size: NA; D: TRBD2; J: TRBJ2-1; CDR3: CASSSAPSGVDNEQFF; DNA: TGTGCCAGCAGTTCCGCCCCTAGCGGGGTGGACAATGAGCAGTTCTTC
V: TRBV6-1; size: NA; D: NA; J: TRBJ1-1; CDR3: CASSERSSMNTEAFF; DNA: TGTGCCAGCAGTGAACGCAGTTCGATGAACACTGAAGCTTTCTTT
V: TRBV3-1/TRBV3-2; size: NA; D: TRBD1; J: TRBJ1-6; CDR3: CASSQVVSGGSPLHF; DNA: TGTGCCAGCAGCCAAGTGGTGTCAGGGGGGTCACCCCTCCACTTT
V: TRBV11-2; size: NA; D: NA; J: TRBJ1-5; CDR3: CASSLGWGGRQPQHF; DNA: TGTGCCAGCAGCTTAGGATGGGGGGGACGACAGCCCCAGCATTTT
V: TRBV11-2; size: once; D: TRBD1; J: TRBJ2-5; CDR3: CASSFRAQGVGETQYF; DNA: TGTGCCAGCAGCTTTCGGGCCCAGGGGGTTGGCGAGACCCAGTACTTC
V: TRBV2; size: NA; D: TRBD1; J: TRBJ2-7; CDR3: CATRSQGALSYEQYF; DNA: TGTGCCACCCGGTCCCAGGGGGCCCTGTCCTACGAGCAGTACTTC
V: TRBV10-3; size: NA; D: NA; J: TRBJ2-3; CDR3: CAISESRAGADTQYF; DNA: TGTGCCATCAGTGAGTCTCGTGCAGGCGCAGATACGCAGTATTTT
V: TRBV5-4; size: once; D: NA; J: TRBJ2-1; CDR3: CASSPRGDVSYNEQFF; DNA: TGTGCCAGCAGCCCACGCGGTGATGTGTCGTACAATGAGCAGTTCTTC
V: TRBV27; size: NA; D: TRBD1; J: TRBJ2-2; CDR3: CASTRRQGAGGELFF; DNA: TGTGCCAGCACTCGTAGACAGGGGGCGGGCGGGGAGCTGTTTTTT
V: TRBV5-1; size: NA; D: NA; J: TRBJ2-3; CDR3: CASSPGSSLYTDTQYF; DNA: TGCGCCAGCAGCCCGGGGAGTAGCCTATACACAGATACGCAGTATTTT
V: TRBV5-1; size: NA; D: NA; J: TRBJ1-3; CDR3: CASSLGTLRSGNTIYF; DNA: TGCGCCAGCAGCTTGGGGACACTACGCTCTGGAAACACCATATATTTT
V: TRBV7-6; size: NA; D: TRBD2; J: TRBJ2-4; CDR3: CASSPLPGGRMAKNIQYF; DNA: TGTGCCAGCAGCCCCCTCCCGGGGGGTAGGATGGCCAAAAACATTCAGTACTTC